This note documents a single T cell receptor beta chain sequence. The antigen is not known. The data belong to a study of shared clonotypes between healthy human individuals. Terminally differentiated effector memory CD45RA+ cells were left out of the naive CD8 fraction, which was CD45RO-negative and positively selected for CCR7. The ends lost 3 bases at V and 5 bases at J; junction bases unmatched: 6. CDR1 LNHDA and CDR2 SQIVND come from the germline V gene (reference sequence). The CDR3 runs to 14 residues. Method: immunoSEQ multiplex PCR; TCRdb's copy keeps in-frame clones and lacks some. The sample includes 2 million to 2.5 million clones, 93% of them seen just once. Overall study findings and caveats: Clonotype sharing among donors, it was expected, would be affected by sequencing depth.

The sample was naive CD8+ T cells from PBMCs. The rearrangement links TRBV19 to TRBJ2-7; 8 positions match TRBD1. The receptor's source is a man aged 18 to 30 in good health. Some clones in this sample may be carry-over from other donors' samples. DNA of the CDR3: TGTGCCAGTAGTATCTGGGACAGGTCTGACGAGCAGTACTTC. This codes for CASSIWDRSDEQYF.